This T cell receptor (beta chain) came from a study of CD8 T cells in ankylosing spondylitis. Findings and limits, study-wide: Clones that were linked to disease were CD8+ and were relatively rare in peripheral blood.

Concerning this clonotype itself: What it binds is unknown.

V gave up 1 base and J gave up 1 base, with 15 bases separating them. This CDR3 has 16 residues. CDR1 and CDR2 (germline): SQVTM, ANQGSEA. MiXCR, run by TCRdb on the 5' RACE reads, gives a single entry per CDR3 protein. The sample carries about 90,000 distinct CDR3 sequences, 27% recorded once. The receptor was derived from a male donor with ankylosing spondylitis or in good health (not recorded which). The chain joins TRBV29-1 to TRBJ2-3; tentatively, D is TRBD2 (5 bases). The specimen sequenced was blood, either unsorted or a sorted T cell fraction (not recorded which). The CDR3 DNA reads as TGCAGCGTTGAAGGCCTAAAGCGGTCGGGCACAGATACGCAGTATTTT. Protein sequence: CSVEGLKRSGTDTQYF.